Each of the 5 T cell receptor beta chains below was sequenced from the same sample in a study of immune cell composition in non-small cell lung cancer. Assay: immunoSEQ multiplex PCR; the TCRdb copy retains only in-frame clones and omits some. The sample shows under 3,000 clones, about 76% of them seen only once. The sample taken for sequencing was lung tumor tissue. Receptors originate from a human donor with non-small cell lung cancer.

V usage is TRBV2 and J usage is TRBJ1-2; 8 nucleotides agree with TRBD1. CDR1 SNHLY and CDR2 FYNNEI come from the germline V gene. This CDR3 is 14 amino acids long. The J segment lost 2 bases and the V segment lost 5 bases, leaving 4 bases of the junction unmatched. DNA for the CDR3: TGTGCCAGCAGTAAAGACAGGGGAAACTATGGCTACACCTTC. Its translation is CASSKDRGNYGYTF.

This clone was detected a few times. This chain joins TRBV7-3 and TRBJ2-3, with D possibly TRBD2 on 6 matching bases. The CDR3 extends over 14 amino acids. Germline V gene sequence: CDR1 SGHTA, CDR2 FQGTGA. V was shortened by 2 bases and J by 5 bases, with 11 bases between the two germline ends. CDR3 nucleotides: TGTGCCAGCAGCTTAGCGGGGCAAGGAGATACGCAGTATTTT. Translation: CASSLAGQGDTQYF.

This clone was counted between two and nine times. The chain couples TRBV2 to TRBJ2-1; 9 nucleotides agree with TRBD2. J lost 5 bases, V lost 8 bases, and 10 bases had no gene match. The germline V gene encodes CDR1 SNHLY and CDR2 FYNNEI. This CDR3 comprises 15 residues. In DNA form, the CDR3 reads TGTGCCAGCCTGCTAGAGCGGGGGGCAAACAATGAGCAGTTCTTC. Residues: CASLLERGANNEQFF.

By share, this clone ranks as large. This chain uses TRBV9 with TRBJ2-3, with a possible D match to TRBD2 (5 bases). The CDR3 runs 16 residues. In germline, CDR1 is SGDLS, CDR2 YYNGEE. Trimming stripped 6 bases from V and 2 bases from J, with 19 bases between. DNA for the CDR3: TGTGCCAGCACCCCCAGCGGCTCCCGAGTCACAGATACGCAGTATTTT. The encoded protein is CASTPSGSRVTDTQYF.

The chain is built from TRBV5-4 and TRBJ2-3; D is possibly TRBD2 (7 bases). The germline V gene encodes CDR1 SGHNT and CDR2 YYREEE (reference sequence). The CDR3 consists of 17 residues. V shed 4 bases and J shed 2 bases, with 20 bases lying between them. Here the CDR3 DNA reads TGTGCCAGCAGCCCCCAGGGAGGGGGGCCCTACACAGATACGCAGTATTTT. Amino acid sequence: CASSPQGGGPYTDTQYF.